The source of this T cell receptor beta chain is a study of blood T cell repertoires in COVID-19. On the study more broadly: The origin of the acute and convalescent COVID-19 samples was the United States, Italy and Spain. Sample material is recorded as cDNA or gDNA derived from T cells, B-cell-depleted T cells, or PBMCs.

J lost 0 bases, V lost 7 bases, and 11 bases had no gene match. The CDR3 has 17 residues. The V gene's germline CDR1 is SGHNT and CDR2 YYREEE (reference sequence). Original processing methods: Nucleated cell number was recorded as an estimate derived from reference gene primer amplification. The repertoire was sequenced with immunoSEQ multiplex PCR; TCRdb's copy has only in-frame clones and lacks some. V and J calls and clone size come straight from that table; D and trimming were deduced from the DNA. Among roughly 300,000 clones listed, roughly 86% were seen once. This chain connects TRBV5-4 to TRBJ2-2, with TRBD2 identical over 8 bases. The sequenced material came from peripheral blood. The TCR comes from a woman in her fifties or sixties with acute or convalescent COVID-19. In nucleotides, the CDR3 is TGTGCCAGCCGAAGCGGGGGCGACAGGTCGAACACCGGGGAGCTGTTTTTT. It specifies CASRSGGDRSNTGELFF.